Shown below are 18 T cell receptor beta chains from a single sample sequenced in a study of cytomegalovirus exposure and HLA in healthy donors. Vbeta (60) and Jbeta (13) primers were used in the PCR. TCRdb's copy holds only in-frame clones and misses some; the assay was immunoSEQ multiplex PCR. The table has approximately 140,000 clones, 77% seen once; the top ten hold roughly 4.9%. Sequencing used PBMCs. All receptors derive from a woman aged 45-60 years in good health and CMV-seronegative.

The V call is TRBV10-3, the J call TRBJ1-1, with 8 bases matching TRBD1. The CDR3 extends over 11 amino acids. Germline CDR1 is ENHRY and CDR2 is SYGVKD. V trimming: 6 bases; J trimming: 9 bases; junction bases outside the gene matches: 3. CDR3 loop: CAISRDRQAFF. The CDR3, as DNA: TGTGCCATCAGCCGGGACAGGCAAGCTTTCTTT.

This clone has a single count. V gene TRBV28 combines with J gene TRBJ2-7; perhaps TRBD2 as D (7 bases). Germline CDR1 is MDHEN and CDR2 is SYDVKM. V gave up 3 bases and J gave up 6 bases, with 15 bases separating them. The CDR3 has 14 residues. In DNA form, the CDR3 reads TGTGCCAGCAGTTTTGGGGGGGGGCCATCCGAGCAGTACTTC. This gives the protein CASSFGGGPSEQYF.

The chain employs TRBV4-2 and TRBJ2-2, with TRBD1 matching 7 bases. V lost 3 bases, J lost 3 bases, and 10 bases stayed unmatched. CDR3 length: 17 amino acids. The germline V gene has CDR1 LGHNA and CDR2 YNFKEQ. The CDR3 sequence is CASSQVPGDSYTGELFF. The CDR3 nucleotides are TGTGCCAGCAGCCAGGTCCCCGGGGACAGCTACACCGGGGAGCTGTTTTTT.

This chain uses TRBV6-4 with TRBJ1-4; 8 bases agree with TRBD1. Germline V lookup: CDR1 MRHNA, CDR2 SNTAGT. With 3 bases clipped from V and 4 bases from J, the junction kept 13 bases outside the gene matches. CDR3 length: 18 amino acids. CDR3 protein: CASSDRGQERFSNEKLFF. The DNA for the CDR3 is TGTGCCAGCAGTGATAGGGGACAGGAGAGATTCAGTAATGAAAAACTGTTTTTT.

The chain is built from TRBV28 and TRBJ1-1, with a weak D call TRBD1 (6 bases). The CDR3 totals 10 residues. The V end lost 6 bases, the J end lost 11 bases, and 10 bases lay between the germline ends. Germline CDR1 MDHEN, CDR2 SYDVKM. CDR3 region: CASRQGWAFF. CDR3 DNA: TGTGCCAGCAGACAGGGTTGGGCTTTCTTT. The full variable domain, completed using reference TRBV28 and TRBJ1-1, is DVKVTQSSRYLVKRTGEKVFLECVQDMDHENMFWYRQDPGLGLRLIYFSYDVKMKEKGDIPEGYSVSREKKERFSLILESASTNQTSMYLCASRQGWAFFGQGTRLTVV.

The CDR3 region has the DNA TGTGCCAGCAGCCAAGAAAGACAGGGTGAGGGCTACACCTTC. Protein sequence: CASSQERQGEGYTF. The chain has TRBV4-2 and TRBJ1-2; 7 bases are a match to TRBD1. Germline-derived CDR1 and CDR2 are LGHNA and YNFKEQ. V shed 0 bases, J shed 8 bases, and the junction held 6 bases outside the gene matches. The CDR3 is made up of 14 amino acids.

This clone showed up just a few times. The same CDR3 can be traced to other DNA sequences in this sample. CDR3 nucleotide sequence: TGTGCCAGCAGTAGACAGCTCCAGGAGACCCAGTACTTC. Protein sequence: CASSRQLQETQYF. V is TRBV6-4 and J is TRBJ2-5; a possible D gene is TRBD1 (5 bases). The germline gives CDR1 MRHNA, CDR2 SNTAGT. Trimming pared 5 bases from V and 5 bases from J, leaving 12 bases between. This CDR3 has 13 residues.

V and J are TRBV9 and TRBJ1-4; 8 nucleotides agree with TRBD1. This CDR3 has 16 amino acids. Germline CDR1 SGDLS, CDR2 YYNGEE. Losses at the gene ends were 3 bases for V and 2 bases for J; bases not matched to a gene: 6. The CDR3 loop is CASSAGQGSTNEKLFF. As DNA, the CDR3 is TGTGCCAGCAGCGCCGGACAGGGATCCACTAATGAAAAACTGTTTTTT.

The chain uses TRBV13 and TRBJ2-5; 10 bases agree with TRBD2. The CDR3 contains 15 residues. In germline, CDR1 is PRHDT, CDR2 FYEKMQ (reference sequence). The trim removed 5 bases at V and 4 bases at J, leaving 7 bases unmatched. The CDR3 here is CASSRGAGGRETQYF. CDR3 in DNA: TGTGCCAGCAGCCGTGGAGCGGGGGGGAGAGAGACCCAGTACTTC.

This clone appeared a few times. The V call is TRBV5-1, the J call TRBJ2-5; 8 nucleotides align to TRBD1. This CDR3 comprises 17 residues. The junction had 8 bases not matched to a gene; V was cut back by 1 base and J by 0 bases. The germline gives CDR1 SGHRS, CDR2 YFSETQ. This CDR3 reads CASSLSRDRPNQETQYF. The CDR3 coding sequence is TGCGCCAGCAGCTTGTCCCGGGACAGGCCCAACCAAGAGACCCAGTACTTC.

The chain recombines TRBV5-1 with TRBJ2-2, with 7 bases that match TRBD1. V lost 3 bases, J lost 1 base, and 0 bases stayed unmatched. The CDR3 length is 14 residues. Germline loops: CDR1 SGHRS, CDR2 YFSETQ. The CDR3 DNA sequence: TGCGCCAGCAGCTGGACAGGGAACACCGGGGAGCTGTTTTTT. Translation gives CASSWTGNTGELFF.

V and J are TRBV18 and TRBJ1-1, with a weak D call TRBD1 (5 bases). Per germline, CDR1 KGHSH and CDR2 LQKENI. The V end was cut by 6 bases, the J end by 4 bases, with 15 bases between. CDR3 length equals 14 residues. The CDR3 loop reads CASSSAAGGTEAFF. The CDR3 DNA reads TGTGCCAGCTCTTCCGCTGCGGGGGGCACTGAAGCTTTCTTT.

This clone was observed a few times. The V call is TRBV29-1, the J call TRBJ2-1, with D perhaps TRBD1 (5 bases). The CDR3 contains 9 residues. V dropped 0 bases and J dropped 16 bases, with 7 bases sitting between them. In germline, CDR1 is SQVTM, CDR2 ANQGSEA. The CDR3 here is CSVEEGRFF. The CDR3 region has the DNA TGCAGCGTTGAAGAGGGGCGATTCTTC.

This clone has a handful of counts. The chain links TRBV7-9 to TRBJ1-1; TRBD1 matches at 9 bases. Trimming cost V 5 bases and J 0 bases; bases outside gene matches: 10. Germline V lookup: CDR1 SEHNR, CDR2 FQNEAQ (reference sequence). The CDR3 has 17 amino acids. In nucleotides, the CDR3 is TGTGCCAGCAGCCCGAGGGGACAGGGCGGGATGAACACTGAAGCTTTCTTT. Encoded protein: CASSPRGQGGMNTEAFF.

The chain carries TRBV2 and TRBJ1-4, with 7 bases matching TRBD1. The CDR3 is 15 amino acids. Germline CDR1 SNHLY, CDR2 FYNNEI. V was clipped by 7 bases and J by 5 bases; unmatched bases: 10. CDR3 nucleotide sequence: TGTGCCAGCACTGCTTTGGGACAGCCGAATGAAAAACTGTTTTTT. Its translation is CASTALGQPNEKLFF.

The genes are TRBV11-2 and TRBJ1-4; 7 bases are a match to TRBD1. This CDR3 has 14 residues. CDR1 is SGHAT and CDR2 is FQNNGV in the germline V gene. The J segment lost 5 bases and the V segment lost 4 bases, leaving 4 bases of the junction unmatched. DNA for the CDR3: TGTGCCAGCAGCTCCGACAGGGTAAATGAAAAACTGTTTTTT. The encoded protein is CASSSDRVNEKLFF.

J is TRBJ1-1 and V is TRBV6-6, with TRBD1 identical over 8 bases. The CDR3 consists of 15 residues. Looked up from germline, CDR1 is MNHNY and CDR2 is SVGAGI (reference sequence). V lost 9 bases to trimming and J lost 1 base; unmatched junction nucleotides: 10. CDR3 protein: CASRTTGEKNTEAFF. The CDR3 DNA is TGTGCCAGTCGAACGACAGGGGAGAAGAACACTGAAGCTTTCTTT.

This rearrangement joins TRBV27 to TRBJ1-2; 8 bases fit TRBD1. V was pared by 10 bases and J by 4 bases, with 14 bases of the junction left unmatched. The CDR3 is 15 amino acids. Looked up from germline, CDR1 is MNHEY and CDR2 is SMNVEV (reference sequence). This CDR3 is CATKTGAMGFYGYTF. DNA for the CDR3: TGTGCCACCAAGACAGGGGCAATGGGTTTCTATGGCTACACCTTC.